This T cell receptor beta chain was sequenced for a study of blood T cell repertoires in COVID-19. In the study overall: Samples representing acute and convalescent COVID-19 were sourced from the United States, Italy and Spain.

The repertoire was sequenced with immunoSEQ multiplex PCR; TCRdb's copy has only in-frame clones and lacks some. The profile covers about 36,000 clones, with around four fifths appearing a single time and roughly an eighth taken by the ten largest. Germline V gene data show CDR1 as MNHEY and CDR2 as SMNVEV (reference sequence). The length of the CDR3 is 15 residues. Trimming removed 3 bases at V and 8 bases at J, with 14 bases between. The sequencing input was peripheral blood. The chain uses TRBV27 and TRBJ1-6; D is perhaps TRBD1 (6 bases). The source of this sequence is a human donor in a cohort sampled during active COVID-19. In DNA form, the CDR3 reads TGTGCCAGCAGTTTGGCTATCAGGGGCTATTCACCCCTCCACTTT. Its translation is CASSLAIRGYSPLHF.